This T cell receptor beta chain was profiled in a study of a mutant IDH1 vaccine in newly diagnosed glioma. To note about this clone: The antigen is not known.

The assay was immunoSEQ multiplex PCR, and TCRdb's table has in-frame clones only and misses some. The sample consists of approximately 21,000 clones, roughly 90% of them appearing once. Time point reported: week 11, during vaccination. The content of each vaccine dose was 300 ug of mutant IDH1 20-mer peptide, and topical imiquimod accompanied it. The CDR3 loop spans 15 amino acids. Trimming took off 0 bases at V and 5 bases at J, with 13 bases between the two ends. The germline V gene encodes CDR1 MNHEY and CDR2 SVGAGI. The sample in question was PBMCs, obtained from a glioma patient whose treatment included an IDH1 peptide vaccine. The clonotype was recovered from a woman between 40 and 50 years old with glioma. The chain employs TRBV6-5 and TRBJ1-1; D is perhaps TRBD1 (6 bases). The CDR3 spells CASSYSWQGRTEAFF. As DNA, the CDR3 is TGTGCCAGCAGTTACTCGTGGCAGGGGAGGACTGAAGCTTTCTTT.